This T cell receptor (beta chain) was sequenced during a study of blood T cell repertoires in COVID-19. Looking at the study overall: Acute and convalescent COVID-19 samples came from the United States, Italy and Spain. T cells, B-cell-depleted T cells, or PBMCs provided the cDNA or gDNA that served as material.

This CDR3 is 13 amino acids long. Trimming removed 6 bases from V and 0 bases from J; junction bases left unmatched: 1. Original processing methods: Reference gene primers were amplified, and this amplification served to estimate nucleated cell counts. TCRdb keeps only in-frame clones here, not all; method: immunoSEQ multiplex PCR. V and J calls and clone size follow that table, whereas D and trimming were derived from the DNA. This table holds some 180,000 clones, 80% to 90% found once. In Seattle, patients joined the study during active infection and were tracked longitudinally. The chain recombines TRBV12-3 or TRBV12-4 with TRBJ2-7; 8 bases agree with TRBD1. Sequencing input: peripheral blood. The receptor comes from a woman aged 80 or older with COVID-19, enrolled during active disease. CDR3 sequence (DNA): TGTGCCAGCAGGGACAGGGTCTCCTACGAGCAGTACTTC. Translated, it gives CASRDRVSYEQYF.